A single sample gave rise to the 10 T cell receptor beta chains below, sequenced in a study of TIL therapy for anti-PD-1-resistant metastatic lung cancer. The libraries were made with immunoSEQ v3. Sequencing used immunoSEQ multiplex PCR; TCRdb keeps in-frame clones, though not all of them. Among 2,600 or so clones, about 73% were seen once, and the ten largest hold about 15%. Time point defined: pre-treatment sample, taken before nivolumab and TIL therapy. Pleural nodules or supraclavicular lymph nodes made up most of the excised metastases sampled. The sequencing here drew on tumor tissue, taken at baseline. The receptors here all came from a person between 25 and 80 years old with non-small cell lung cancer. Some clones in this sample may be carry-over from other donors' samples.

The genes are TRBV7-9 and TRBJ2-1; TRBD1 matches at 10 bases. Germline CDR1 and CDR2: SEHNR and FQNEAQ (reference sequence). CDR3 size: 17 residues. V lost 2 bases, J lost 8 bases, and 12 bases stayed unmatched. CDR3 amino acids: CASSLYKSTGGFDEQFF. For the CDR3, the DNA is TGTGCCAGCAGCTTATACAAGTCGACAGGGGGCTTCGATGAGCAGTTCTTC.

The chain recombines TRBV7-8 with TRBJ2-1; perhaps D is TRBD1 or TRBD2 (5 bases each). V lost 5 bases and J lost 9, with 32 bases in between. Germline CDR1 and CDR2: SGHVS and FQNEAQ. CDR3 length equals 19 residues. DNA for the CDR3: TGTGCCAGCAGCAATCCGGGACGAAAAATAGTGGGGTCACGGGGTGAGCAGTTCTTC. It translates to CASSNPGRKIVGSRGEQFF.

The chain joins TRBV27 to TRBJ1-2; TRBD1 is a possible D gene (6 bases). Trimming took 6 bases from V and 4 from J, leaving 9 bases between them. The CDR3 has 12 residues. The germline CDR1 and CDR2 sequences are MNHEY and SMNVEV (reference sequence). The CDR3 DNA reads as TGTGCCAGCAGGACGGACAGCTATGGCTACACCTTC. This sequence encodes CASRTDSYGYTF.

The chain recombines TRBV7-6 with TRBJ2-2, with a possible D match to TRBD2 (6 bases). Looked up from germline, CDR1 is SGHVS and CDR2 is FNYEAQ. V lost 4 bases and J lost 4, with 13 bases in between. The CDR3 sequence is 15 residues long. CDR3 region: CASSSRDSRTGELFF. In DNA, the CDR3 is TGTGCCAGCAGCTCCCGGGACTCCCGCACCGGGGAGCTGTTTTTT.

The chain couples TRBV6-1 to TRBJ1-5; D not certain. Germline lookup yields CDR1 MNHNS and CDR2 SASEGT. The V and J ends lost 6 bases and 4 bases respectively, with 13 bases between them. This CDR3 is 14 amino acids long. The DNA of the CDR3 is TGTGCCAGCAGATCAACCGGGAAAAATCAGCCCCAGCATTTT. It yields the protein CASRSTGKNQPQHF.

The table lists this clone with a few counts. V usage is TRBV6-5 and J usage is TRBJ1-2, with D perhaps matching TRBD1 (5 bases). Trimming cost V 2 bases and J 8 bases, with 18 bases left between them. Germline CDR1 is MNHEY and CDR2 is SVGAGI. The CDR3 runs 15 residues. CDR3 sequence: CASSYEGSLSRGYTF. CDR3 sequence (DNA): TGTGCCAGCAGTTACGAGGGGTCCCTTTCGCGGGGCTACACCTTC.

This clone was seen only a few times. The chain has TRBV4-1 and TRBJ1-5; D gene uncertain. Germline CDR1 and CDR2: MGHRA and YSYEKL. The CDR3 runs 14 residues. Between the trimmed V and J ends, which lost 1 base and 6 bases, there was a span of 10 bases. This chain's CDR3 is CASSQGFTGQPQHF. As DNA, the CDR3 is TGCGCCAGCAGCCAAGGTTTCACGGGTCAGCCCCAGCATTTT.

The CDR3 is CASSVRGGDTQYF. CDR3 DNA: TGCGCCAGCAGCGTCAGGGGTGGAGATACGCAGTATTTT. The chain uses TRBV4-1 and TRBJ2-3; the D gene is possibly TRBD1 (6 bases). CDR3 length: 13 amino acids. V was trimmed by 5 bases and J by 5 bases, leaving 11 bases between them. CDR1 and CDR2 (germline): MGHRA, YSYEKL.

This clone has only one observation. The CDR3 loop is CASSFLQGTDTQYF. The CDR3 bases are TGTGCCAGCAGTTTCCTACAGGGCACAGATACGCAGTATTTT. The rearrangement joins TRBV28 to TRBJ2-3; weak D call: TRBD1 (5 bases). This CDR3 has 14 residues. Germline-derived CDR1 and CDR2 are MDHEN and SYDVKM. Trimming removed 3 bases from V and 1 base from J, with 8 bases in between.

A word on this clone: The sample carries other DNA sequences with the same CDR3. The CDR3, as DNA: TGTGCCAGCTCGGCCGGGACAGGGGGCGGCTACACCTTC. Encoded protein: CASSAGTGGGYTF. The chain employs TRBV18 and TRBJ1-2; 12 bases line up with TRBD1. Trimming removed 6 bases from V and 8 bases from J; junction bases left unmatched: 4. This CDR3 comprises 13 residues. The germline CDR1 and CDR2 sequences are KGHSH and LQKENI.